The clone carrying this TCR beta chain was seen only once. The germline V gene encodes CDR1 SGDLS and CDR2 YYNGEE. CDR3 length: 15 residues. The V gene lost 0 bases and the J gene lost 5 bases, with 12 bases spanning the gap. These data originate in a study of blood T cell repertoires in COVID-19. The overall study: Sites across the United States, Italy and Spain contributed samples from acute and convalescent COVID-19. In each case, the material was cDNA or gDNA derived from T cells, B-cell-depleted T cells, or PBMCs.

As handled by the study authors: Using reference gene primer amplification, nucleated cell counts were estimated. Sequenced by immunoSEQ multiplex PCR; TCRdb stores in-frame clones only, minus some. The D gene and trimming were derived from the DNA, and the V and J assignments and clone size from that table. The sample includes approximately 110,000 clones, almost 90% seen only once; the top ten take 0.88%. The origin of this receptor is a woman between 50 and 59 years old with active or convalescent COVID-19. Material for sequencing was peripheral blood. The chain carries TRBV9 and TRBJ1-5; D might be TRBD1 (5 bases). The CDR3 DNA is TGTGCCAGCAGCGTAGGACCGGAGGGGTATCAGCCCCAGCATTTT. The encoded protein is CASSVGPEGYQPQHF.